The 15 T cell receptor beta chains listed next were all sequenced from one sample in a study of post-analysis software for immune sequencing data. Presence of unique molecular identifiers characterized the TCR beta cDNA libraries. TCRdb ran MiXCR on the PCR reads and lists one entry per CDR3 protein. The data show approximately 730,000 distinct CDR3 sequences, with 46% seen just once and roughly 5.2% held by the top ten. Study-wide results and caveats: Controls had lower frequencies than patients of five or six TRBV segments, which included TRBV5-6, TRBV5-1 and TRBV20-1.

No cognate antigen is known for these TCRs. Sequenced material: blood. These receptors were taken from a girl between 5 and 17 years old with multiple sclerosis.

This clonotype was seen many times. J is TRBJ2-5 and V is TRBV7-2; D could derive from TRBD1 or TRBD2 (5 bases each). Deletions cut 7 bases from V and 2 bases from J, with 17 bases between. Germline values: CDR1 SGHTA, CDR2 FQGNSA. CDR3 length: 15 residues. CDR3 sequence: CASTTRGAGQETQYF. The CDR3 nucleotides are TGTGCCAGCACAACGCGAGGGGCGGGTCAAGAGACCCAGTACTTC.

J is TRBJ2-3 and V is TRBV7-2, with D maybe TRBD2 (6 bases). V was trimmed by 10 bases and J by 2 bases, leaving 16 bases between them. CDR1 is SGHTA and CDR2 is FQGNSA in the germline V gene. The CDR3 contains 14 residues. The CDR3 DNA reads TGTGCCACCACGGGGGTGAGAGACACAGATACGCAGTATTTT. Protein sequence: CATTGVRDTDTQYF.

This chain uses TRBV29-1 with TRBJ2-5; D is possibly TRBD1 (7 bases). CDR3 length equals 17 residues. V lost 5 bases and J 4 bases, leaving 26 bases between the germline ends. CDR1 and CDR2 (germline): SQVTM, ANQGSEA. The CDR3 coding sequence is TGCAGCGTTAGCGCAAGAAGTAGACAGGGAGGTGGAGAGACCCAGTACTTC. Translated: CSVSARSRQGGGETQYF.

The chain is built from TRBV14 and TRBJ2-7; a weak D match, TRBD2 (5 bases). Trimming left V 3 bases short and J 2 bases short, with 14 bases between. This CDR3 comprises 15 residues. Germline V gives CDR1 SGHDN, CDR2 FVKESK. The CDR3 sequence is CASSHPGILPYEQYF. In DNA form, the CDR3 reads TGTGCCAGCAGCCATCCCGGGATTCTGCCCTACGAGCAGTACTTC.

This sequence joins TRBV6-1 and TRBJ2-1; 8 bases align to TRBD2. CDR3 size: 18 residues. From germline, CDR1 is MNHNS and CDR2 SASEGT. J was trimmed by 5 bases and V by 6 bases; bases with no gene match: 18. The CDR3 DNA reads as TGTGCCAGCAGCCGCCTTTATGTACGGGAGGGCCTCGACAATGAGCAGTTCTTC. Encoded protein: CASSRLYVREGLDNEQFF.

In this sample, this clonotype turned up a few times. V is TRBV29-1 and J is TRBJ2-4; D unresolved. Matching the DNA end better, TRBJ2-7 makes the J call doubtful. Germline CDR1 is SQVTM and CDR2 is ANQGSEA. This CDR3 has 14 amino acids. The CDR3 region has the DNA TGCAGCGTCGAAATAAGAGAGGAACGGTACGAGCAGTACTTC. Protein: CSVEIREERYEQYF.

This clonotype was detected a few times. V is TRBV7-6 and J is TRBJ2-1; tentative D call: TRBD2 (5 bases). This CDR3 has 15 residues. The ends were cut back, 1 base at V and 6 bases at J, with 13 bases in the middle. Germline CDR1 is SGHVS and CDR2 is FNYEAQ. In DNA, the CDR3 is TGTGCCAGCAGCTTAGACGGCCCACTAGGCAATGAGCAGTTCTTC. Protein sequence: CASSLDGPLGNEQFF.

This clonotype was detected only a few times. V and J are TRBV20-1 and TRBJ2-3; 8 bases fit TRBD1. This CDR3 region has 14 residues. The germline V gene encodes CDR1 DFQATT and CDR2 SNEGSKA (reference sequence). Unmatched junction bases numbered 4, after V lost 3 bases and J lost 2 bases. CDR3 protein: CSARRQGNTDTQYF. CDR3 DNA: TGCAGTGCTAGGAGACAGGGGAACACAGATACGCAGTATTTT.

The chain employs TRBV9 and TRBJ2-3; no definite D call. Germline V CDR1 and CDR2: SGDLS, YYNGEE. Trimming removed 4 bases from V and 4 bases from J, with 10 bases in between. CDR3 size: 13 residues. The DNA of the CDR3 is TGTGCCAGCAGCCCCTTTGCGTCAGATACGCAGTATTTT. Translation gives CASSPFASDTQYF.

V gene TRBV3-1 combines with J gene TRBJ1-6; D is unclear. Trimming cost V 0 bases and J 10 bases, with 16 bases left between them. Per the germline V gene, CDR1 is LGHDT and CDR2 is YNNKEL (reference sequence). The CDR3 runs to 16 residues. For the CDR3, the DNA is TGTGCCAGCAGCCAAGATCTACGACGGAAGGAATCACCCCTCCACTTT. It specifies CASSQDLRRKESPLHF.

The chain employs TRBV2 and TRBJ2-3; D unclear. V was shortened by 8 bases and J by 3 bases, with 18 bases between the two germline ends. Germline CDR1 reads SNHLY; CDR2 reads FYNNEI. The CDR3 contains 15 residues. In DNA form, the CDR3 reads TGTGCCAGCGCAAAGACCGTGCCGAGTACAGATACGCAGTATTTT. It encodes CASAKTVPSTDTQYF.

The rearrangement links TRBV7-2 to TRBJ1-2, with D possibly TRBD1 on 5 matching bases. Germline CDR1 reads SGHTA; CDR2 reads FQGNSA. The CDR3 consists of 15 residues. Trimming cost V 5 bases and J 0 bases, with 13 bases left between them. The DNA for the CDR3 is TGTGCCAGCAGCCTACAGGCAGGAACTAACTATGGCTACACCTTC. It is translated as CASSLQAGTNYGYTF.

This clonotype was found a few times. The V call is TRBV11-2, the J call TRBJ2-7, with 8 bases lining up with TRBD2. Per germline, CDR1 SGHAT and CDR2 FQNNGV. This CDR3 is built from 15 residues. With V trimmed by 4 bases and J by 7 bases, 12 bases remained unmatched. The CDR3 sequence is CASSWTSSRSGEQYF. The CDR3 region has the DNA TGTGCCAGCAGCTGGACTAGCTCGAGATCGGGAGAGCAGTACTTC.

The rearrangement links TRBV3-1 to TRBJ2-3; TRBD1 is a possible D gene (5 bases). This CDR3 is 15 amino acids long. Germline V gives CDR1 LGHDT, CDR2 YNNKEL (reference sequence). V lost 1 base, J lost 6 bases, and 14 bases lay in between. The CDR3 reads CASSQAVGAGDTQYF. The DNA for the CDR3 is TGTGCCAGCAGCCAAGCCGTTGGGGCCGGGGATACGCAGTATTTT.

CDR3 sequence: CASGEREDYEQYF. The CDR3 DNA reads as TGTGCCAGCGGGGAGCGGGAGGACTACGAGCAGTACTTC. The V gene is TRBV7-9, the J gene TRBJ2-7; 9 bases are shared with TRBD2. The CDR3 consists of 13 residues. Unmatched junction bases numbered 5, after V lost 8 bases and J lost 3 bases. In germline, CDR1 is SEHNR, CDR2 FQNEAQ (reference sequence).